Detailed here is one T cell receptor (beta chain). This sample is part of a study of blood T cell repertoires in COVID-19. About the research overall: Acute and convalescent COVID-19 specimens originated in the United States, Italy and Spain.

Authors' methods: Quantification of nucleated cells was approximated via reference gene primer amplification. TCRdb keeps only in-frame clones here, not all; method: immunoSEQ multiplex PCR. V and J calls and clone size are given by that table; D and trimming were obtained from the DNA. The sample carries around 300,000 clones, over 75% recorded once. The CDR3 sequence is 14 residues long. The V segment lost 4 bases and the J segment 5 bases; nucleotides outside the gene matches: 6. Germline CDR1 is SGHTA and CDR2 is FQGTGA. The material sequenced was peripheral blood. J is TRBJ2-7 and V is TRBV7-3; TRBD1 aligns across 9 bases. The source of this sequence is a woman aged 45-60 years with active or convalescent COVID-19. The DNA of the CDR3 is TGTGCCAGCAGCTCGACAGGGGGAGTAAACGAGCAGTACTTC. It yields the protein CASSSTGGVNEQYF.